A single sample is the source of the 15 T cell receptor beta chains below, sequenced in a study of cytomegalovirus exposure and HLA in healthy donors. PCR employed 60 Vbeta and 13 Jbeta primers. Sequencing was performed with immunoSEQ multiplex PCR; in TCRdb, only in-frame clones are kept and a portion is missing. The profile shows more than 200,000 clones, 82% of them singletons. The sample was PBMCs. These receptors all come from a middle-aged man in good health and CMV-seropositive.

This clone was recorded only once. This chain joins TRBV7-3 and TRBJ2-1; 11 positions agree with TRBD2. The V segment lost 0 bases and the J segment 8 bases; nucleotides outside the gene matches: 3. The CDR3 covers 15 residues. Germline V gene lookup returns CDR1 SGHTA and CDR2 FQGTGA. CDR3 coding DNA: TGTGCCAGCAGCTTAACTAGCGGGAGGGGCGATGAGCAGTTCTTC. Residues: CASSLTSGRGDEQFF.

V is TRBV2 and J is TRBJ2-3; the D gene is possibly TRBD2 (5 bases). This CDR3 region has 14 residues. Trimming removed 4 bases at V and 2 bases at J, with 10 bases between. Germline lookup yields CDR1 SNHLY and CDR2 FYNNEI. The chain's CDR3 is CASSAIGNTDTQYF. The CDR3, as DNA: TGTGCCAGCAGTGCTATCGGGAACACAGATACGCAGTATTTT.

The count of this clone is one. This chain links TRBV5-1 with TRBJ1-4; 7 nucleotides align to TRBD1. Per germline, CDR1 SGHRS and CDR2 YFSETQ. Trimming at V came to 3 bases and at J to 8 bases, leaving 10 bases not matched to a gene. This CDR3 comprises 15 residues. The CDR3 here is CASSSLLAGGEKLFF. CDR3 in DNA: TGCGCCAGCAGCTCTCTGCTGGCAGGGGGAGAAAAACTGTTTTTT.

The rearrangement joins TRBV5-1 to TRBJ2-3, with 10 bases matching TRBD1. CDR1 and CDR2 from the germline V gene are SGHRS and YFSETQ. The CDR3 runs 14 residues. V dropped 1 base and J dropped 6; count of bases not matched to a gene: 2. The CDR3, as DNA: TGCGCCAGCAGCTTGTGGACAGGGGGGGATACGCAGTATTTT. Protein: CASSLWTGGDTQYF. Full variable domain (outside the CDR3, taken from reference TRBV5-1 and TRBJ2-3): KAGVTQTPRYLIKTRGQQVTLSCSPISGHRSVSWYQQTPGQGLQFLFEYFSETQRNKGNFPGRFSGRQFSNSRSEMNVSTLELGDSALYLCASSLWTGGDTQYFGPGTRLTVL.

The chain carries TRBV5-1 and TRBJ2-7, with 9 bases identical to TRBD1. V gave up 4 bases and J gave up 0 bases; unmatched junction bases: 14. CDR3 length: 18 residues. Germline-derived CDR1 and CDR2 are SGHRS and YFSETQ. CDR3 region: CASSIGTGSVVGSYEQYV. CDR3 nucleotides: TGCGCCAGCAGCATCGGGACAGGGTCTGTTGTGGGCTCCTACGAGCAGTACGTC.

This sequence joins TRBV7-8 and TRBJ2-4; TRBD2 matches 7 bases. Trimming at V came to 10 bases and at J to 0 bases, leaving 3 bases not matched to a gene. CDR3 length: 13 amino acids. CDR1 is SGHVS and CDR2 is FQNEAQ in the germline V gene. Here the CDR3 reads CATAGVAKNIQYF. CDR3 nucleotide sequence: TGTGCCACGGCGGGGGTAGCCAAAAACATTCAGTACTTC.

The CDR3 protein is CASSSGLGTGELFF. The CDR3 DNA reads TGTGCCAGCAGTTCGGGACTAGGCACCGGGGAGCTGTTTTTT. V is TRBV27 and J is TRBJ2-2, with 8 nucleotides matching TRBD2. The germline V gene encodes CDR1 MNHEY and CDR2 SMNVEV (reference sequence). Trimming removed 4 bases from V and 4 bases from J; junction bases left unmatched: 2. The CDR3 loop spans 14 amino acids.

The rearrangement joins TRBV5-1 to TRBJ1-4; D ambiguous. The V gene lost 4 bases and the J gene lost 3 bases, with 10 bases spanning the gap. The CDR3 loop spans 14 amino acids. Germline V lookup: CDR1 SGHRS, CDR2 YFSETQ. CDR3 in amino acids: CASSPWEANEKLFF. In nucleotides, the CDR3 is TGCGCCAGCAGCCCTTGGGAGGCTAATGAAAAACTGTTTTTT.

The chain recombines TRBV7-9 with TRBJ2-1; 8 bases line up with TRBD1. The CDR3 has 16 amino acids. After removal of 5 bases from V and 0 bases from J, the junction contained 6 bases not matched to a gene. Germline V lookup: CDR1 SEHNR, CDR2 FQNEAQ (reference sequence). CDR3: CASSPRTGTSYNEQFF. The CDR3 region has the DNA TGTGCCAGCAGCCCGCGGACAGGGACCTCCTACAATGAGCAGTTCTTC.

The rearrangement links TRBV5-1 to TRBJ2-7, with 11 bases that match TRBD2. This CDR3 has 18 amino acids. J lost 10 bases, V lost 4 bases, and 22 bases had no gene match. CDR1 and CDR2 from the germline V gene are SGHRS and YFSETQ. CDR3 nucleotide sequence: TGCGCCAGCAGCCGACCCCCCCTTAGCGGGAGGGAGAGTCTGAGACAGTACGTC. Residues: CASSRPPLSGRESLRQYV.

This rearrangement joins TRBV30 to TRBJ1-1, with D maybe TRBD1 (5 bases). The CDR3 extends over 12 amino acids. Germline loops: CDR1 GTSNPN, CDR2 SVGIG (reference sequence). V shed 0 bases and J shed 11 bases, with 13 bases lying between them. The DNA of the CDR3 is TGTGCCTGGAGTGTGGGGCTACCGGTGGCTTTCTTT. Translating gives CAWSVGLPVAFF.

The rearrangement links TRBV9 to TRBJ2-5; 7 bases agree with TRBD2. The CDR3 is 15 residues long. After removal of 4 bases from V and 6 bases from J, the junction contained 12 bases not matched to a gene. Germline V gene sequence: CDR1 SGDLS, CDR2 YYNGEE. DNA of the CDR3: TGTGCCAGCAGCCCCGGGGGGAGGGCGTCGAAGACCCAGTACTTC. Translated: CASSPGGRASKTQYF.

V is TRBV27 and J is TRBJ2-7; 9 bases line up with TRBD1. This CDR3 is 13 amino acids long. Looked up from germline, CDR1 is MNHEY and CDR2 is SMNVEV (reference sequence). With 8 bases clipped from V and 3 bases from J, the junction kept 5 bases outside the gene matches. The CDR3 region has the DNA TGTGCCAGCGGTGACAGGGGGGACTACGAGCAGTACTTC. Translated: CASGDRGDYEQYF.

V usage is TRBV19 and J usage is TRBJ2-1, with D maybe TRBD2 (6 bases). The CDR3 spans 16 residues. V lost 0 bases to trimming and J lost 5 bases, with 14 bases between them. Germline CDR1 and CDR2: LNHDA and SQIVND (reference sequence). The CDR3 DNA sequence: TGTGCCAGTAGTATAGATGGAGGCGGGGCCCACAATGAGCAGTTCTTC. This sequence encodes CASSIDGGGAHNEQFF.

The genes are TRBV29-1 and TRBJ2-3; TRBD2 matches at 7 bases. The V segment lost 7 bases and the J segment 6 bases; nucleotides outside the gene matches: 10. The CDR3 consists of 13 residues. Germline CDR1 is SQVTM and CDR2 is ANQGSEA. Written as DNA, the CDR3 is TGCAGCGAAGGGGCGCAGGGAGGGGATACGCAGTATTTT. This gives the protein CSEGAQGGDTQYF.